What follows describes a single TCR beta chain. What it binds is unknown. This record belongs to a study of cytomegalovirus exposure and HLA in healthy donors. Study-level points and caveats: The study listed roughly 160 cytomegalovirus-associated TCR beta chains. About 87% or about 30% of the time was how often most TCR beta V segments were productive, according to an earlier analysis.

This CDR3 region has 14 residues. The V gene's germline CDR1 is GTSNPN and CDR2 SVGIG (reference sequence). V lost 2 bases to trimming and J lost 7 bases; unmatched junction nucleotides: 6. Primers: 60 Vbeta forward and 13 Jbeta reverse. Here immunoSEQ multiplex PCR was the method, and the copy in TCRdb shows in-frame clones only, minus some. The repertoire holds around 85,000 clones, with 70% to 75% as singletons. This chain uses TRBV30 with TRBJ2-1, with TRBD1 identical over 9 bases. This receptor was identified in a man aged 55-75 years in good health and CMV-seronegative. Material for sequencing was PBMCs. The CDR3 spells CAWSLQGAGNEQFF. CDR3 DNA: TGTGCCTGGAGTTTACAGGGGGCAGGGAATGAGCAGTTCTTC.